The 14 T cell receptor beta chains in this list originate from one sample, sequenced in a study of T cells in Graves' hyperthyroidism and ophthalmopathy. Amplification yielded TCR beta CDR3 regions, with RNA transcripts as the source. A first-round RT-PCR of the TCR CDR3 used the HTBI primer set. One entry per CDR3 protein results from TCRdb running MiXCR on the multiplex PCR reads. The sample holds approximately 330,000 distinct CDR3 sequences, over 15% seen once. The sample taken for sequencing was blood. All receptors derive from a woman aged 50 to 60 with Graves' hyperthyroidism.

This clonotype was seen a few times. This sequence joins TRBV20-1 and TRBJ2-3; 10 nucleotides agree with TRBD2. The CDR3 covers 16 residues. The germline gives CDR1 DFQATT, CDR2 SNEGSKA (reference sequence). Unmatched junction bases numbered 8, after V lost 0 bases and J lost 5 bases. CDR3 residues: CSAREGVAGGLDTQYF. As DNA, the CDR3 is TGCAGTGCTAGAGAAGGGGTAGCGGGGGGATTAGATACGCAGTATTTT.

This clonotype was observed a handful of times. The chain combines TRBV5-1 with TRBJ1-1; 10 bases fit TRBD1. V trimming: 3 bases; J trimming: 5 bases; junction bases outside the gene matches: 4. Germline CDR1 and CDR2: SGHRS and YFSETQ. This CDR3 has 14 amino acids. Here the CDR3 DNA reads TGCGCCAGCAGCTCGGACAGGGGGAGTACTGAAGCTTTCTTT. It is translated as CASSSDRGSTEAFF.

This clonotype was seen repeatedly, ten times or more. This chain links TRBV20-1 with TRBJ1-2, with 7 nucleotides matching TRBD1. V shed 6 bases, J shed 7 bases, and the junction held 8 bases outside the gene matches. The CDR3 runs to 12 residues. In germline, CDR1 is DFQATT, CDR2 SNEGSKA (reference sequence). The CDR3 reads CSATQGVFGYTF. The CDR3 nucleotides are TGCAGTGCGACCCAGGGGGTGTTTGGCTACACCTTC.

The rearrangement links TRBV7-6 to TRBJ2-5, with D perhaps being TRBD1 or TRBD2 (5 bases each). Germline values: CDR1 SGHVS, CDR2 FNYEAQ. This CDR3 comprises 16 residues. V lost 5 bases to trimming and J lost 1 base, with 17 bases between them. The CDR3: CASSHRDGKVQETQYF. DNA for the CDR3: TGTGCCAGCAGCCATCGGGACGGCAAAGTCCAAGAGACCCAGTACTTC.

This clonotype has just a few counts. This chain links TRBV29-1 with TRBJ2-5; TRBD2 aligns across 11 bases. The CDR3 consists of 14 residues. The germline V gene encodes CDR1 SQVTM and CDR2 ANQGSEA. The J segment lost 4 bases and the V segment lost 4 bases, leaving 5 bases of the junction unmatched. The CDR3 here is CSVGGLAGGETQYF. The CDR3 coding sequence is TGCAGCGTTGGAGGGCTAGCGGGGGGAGAGACCCAGTACTTC.

The J gene is TRBJ2-7, the V gene TRBV12-3 or TRBV12-4; unclear D gene. The CDR3 has 13 amino acids. V was shortened by 7 bases and J by 0 bases, with 10 bases between the two germline ends. The CDR3 protein is CASNLGVSYEQYF. The DNA for the CDR3 is TGTGCCAGCAATTTGGGCGTCTCCTACGAGCAGTACTTC.

The chain is built from TRBV29-1 and TRBJ2-3; TRBD2 matches 10 bases. Germline assignment: CDR1 SQVTM and CDR2 ANQGSEA. This CDR3 region has 15 residues. Losses at the gene ends were 3 bases for V and 2 bases for J; bases not matched to a gene: 5. CDR3 amino acids: CSVDRAGGPTDTQYF. In DNA, the CDR3 is TGCAGCGTTGATCGAGCGGGGGGGCCCACAGATACGCAGTATTTT.

This clonotype was seen ten or more times. The V call is TRBV5-8, the J call TRBJ1-1, with 9 bases fitting TRBD1. CDR3 length: 16 residues. Trimming at V came to 0 bases and at J to 5 bases, leaving 8 bases not matched to a gene. Germline assignment: CDR1 SGHTS and CDR2 YDEGEE. As DNA, the CDR3 is TGTGCCAGCAGCTTGGCCCGTGGGACAGGGAATACTGAAGCTTTCTTT. This translates into CASSLARGTGNTEAFF.

V and J are TRBV3-1 and TRBJ1-5; no reliable D call. This CDR3 contains 15 residues. The germline V gene encodes CDR1 LGHDT and CDR2 YNNKEL (reference sequence). Deletions cut 2 bases from V and 2 bases from J, with 10 bases between. The CDR3 is CASSQRELGNQPQHF. CDR3 bases: TGTGCCAGCAGCCAAAGGGAGTTGGGCAATCAGCCCCAGCATTTT.

This clonotype was detected ten times or more. CDR3 region: CASSSTSGTSGETQYF. CDR3 nucleotides: TGCGCCAGCAGCTCCACATCCGGGACTAGCGGAGAGACCCAGTACTTC. The V call is TRBV5-1, the J call TRBJ2-5, with 11 nucleotides matching TRBD2. The ends lost 3 bases at V and 4 bases at J; junction bases unmatched: 8. CDR1 and CDR2 (germline): SGHRS, YFSETQ. This CDR3 is built from 16 residues.

This clonotype has only a few counts. The chain employs TRBV27 and TRBJ2-1; TRBD1 matches at 12 bases. With 2 bases clipped from V and 5 bases from J, the junction kept 7 bases outside the gene matches. This CDR3 has 17 amino acids. Per the germline V gene, CDR1 is MNHEY and CDR2 is SMNVEV (reference sequence). CDR3 coding DNA: TGTGCCAGCAGTTTAATCTGGGGACAGGGGGCAAACAATGAGCAGTTCTTC. Translated: CASSLIWGQGANNEQFF.

The CDR3 here is CASSPQGRDTQYF. The DNA of the CDR3 is TGTGCCAGCAGCCCACAGGGGCGGGATACGCAGTATTTT. The V call is TRBV7-3, the J call TRBJ2-3; 7 nucleotides line up with TRBD1. The germline CDR1 and CDR2 sequences are SGHTA and FQGTGA. The ends lost 5 bases at V and 6 bases at J; junction bases unmatched: 5. The CDR3 runs 13 residues.

Ten or more counts support this clonotype. The chain couples TRBV7-9 to TRBJ2-1, with TRBD1 identical over 7 bases. This CDR3 spans 13 amino acids. The trim removed 5 bases at V and 5 bases at J, leaving 3 bases unmatched. The germline V gene has CDR1 SEHNR and CDR2 FQNEAQ (reference sequence). The CDR3 DNA sequence: TGTGCCAGCAGCCAGGGACAGCACAATGAGCAGTTCTTC. It translates to CASSQGQHNEQFF.

This chain connects TRBV6-2 or TRBV6-3 to TRBJ1-5; 10 nucleotides align to TRBD1. The length of the CDR3 is 18 residues. CDR1 and CDR2 (germline): MNHEY, SVGEGT. The ends lost 7 bases at V and 5 bases at J; junction bases unmatched: 17. Written as DNA, the CDR3 is TGTGCCAGCAAAAACCCCCGGGACAGGGGCCGCTTTCATCAGCCCCAGCATTTT. Residues: CASKNPRDRGRFHQPQHF.